Below are 2 T cell receptor beta chains sequenced from a single sample in a study of cytomegalovirus exposure and HLA in healthy donors. PCR employed 60 Vbeta and 13 Jbeta primers. Libraries were prepared by immunoSEQ multiplex PCR; TCRdb keeps only in-frame clonotypes and omits some of them. The sample has under 250,000 clones; around 80% are singletons. Sequencing used PBMCs. These receptors all stem from a young man in good health and CMV-seronegative.

The rearrangement links TRBV6-5 to TRBJ1-4, with TRBD1 matching 8 bases. V gave up 2 bases and J gave up 12 bases; unmatched junction bases: 5. CDR3 length equals 13 residues. The germline V gene has CDR1 MNHEY and CDR2 SVGAGI. DNA of the CDR3: TGTGCCAGCAGTTACGGACAGGGCGGAGAACTGTTTTTT. This gives the protein CASSYGQGGELFF.

The rearrangement links TRBV5-1 to TRBJ2-7, with TRBD2 matching over 11 bases. This CDR3 contains 17 residues. Trimming cost V 2 bases and J 2 bases; bases outside gene matches: 9. Germline values: CDR1 SGHRS, CDR2 YFSETQ. The CDR3 DNA reads TGCGCCAGCAGCTTCGGGACTAGCGGAGGTCTTACCTACGAGCAGTACTTC. This translates into CASSFGTSGGLTYEQYF.